This TCR beta chain is drawn from a study of shared clonotypes between healthy human individuals. Over several immunoSEQ plates, each subset's genomic DNA was distributed in even portions. Data came from immunoSEQ multiplex PCR; TCRdb stores just in-frame clones and leaves some out. The data hold roughly 2,500,000 clones, with 80% to 95% observed a single time. This CDR3 comprises 15 residues. Germline CDR1 is MNHNS and CDR2 is SASEGT. Between the trimmed V and J ends, which lost 6 bases and 1 base, there was a span of 16 bases. V gene TRBV6-1 combines with J gene TRBJ2-7; TRBD1 or TRBD2 may be the D gene (5 bases each). Material: naive CD4+ T cells from PBMCs. Subset noted: CD45RA+ positively selected. The TCR originated in a man younger than 35 in good health. Some clones in this sample may be carry-over from other donors' samples. The CDR3 loop is CASSPTGAMSYEQYF. CDR3 DNA sequence: TGTGCCAGCAGCCCGACCGGGGCGATGTCCTACGAGCAGTACTTC.